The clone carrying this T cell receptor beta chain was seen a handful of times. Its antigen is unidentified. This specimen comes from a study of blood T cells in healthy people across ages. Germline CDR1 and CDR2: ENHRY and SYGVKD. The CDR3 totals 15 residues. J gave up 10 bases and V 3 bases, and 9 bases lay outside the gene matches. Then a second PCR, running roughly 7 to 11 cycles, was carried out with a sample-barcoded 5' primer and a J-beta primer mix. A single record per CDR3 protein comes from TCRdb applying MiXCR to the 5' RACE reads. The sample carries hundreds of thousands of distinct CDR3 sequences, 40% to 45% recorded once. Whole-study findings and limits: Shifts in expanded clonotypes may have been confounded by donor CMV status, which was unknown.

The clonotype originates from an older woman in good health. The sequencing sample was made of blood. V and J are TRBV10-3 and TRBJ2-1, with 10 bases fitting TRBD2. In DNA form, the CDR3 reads TGTGCCATCAGTGACTCCGGGACTAGCGCCTGGGAGCAGTTCTTC. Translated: CAISDSGTSAWEQFF.